This T cell receptor (beta chain) came from a study of cytomegalovirus exposure and HLA in healthy donors. The PCR had 60 Vbeta and 13 Jbeta primers. This table comes from immunoSEQ multiplex PCR, and its TCRdb copy is limited to in-frame clones, with some not included. The data show about 190,000 clones, approximately 84% seen once. The germline gives CDR1 SGHVS, CDR2 FNYEAQ. CDR3 length: 15 residues. V shed 3 bases and J shed 2 bases, with 11 bases lying between them. The chain is built from TRBV7-6 and TRBJ2-1, with D maybe TRBD1 (5 bases). Sequencing input: PBMCs. This receptor was identified in a woman aged 50 to 65 in good health and CMV-seropositive. The CDR3: CASSFTQGPYNEQFF. CDR3 in DNA: TGTGCCAGCAGCTTCACGCAGGGTCCCTACAATGAGCAGTTCTTC.